The 15 T cell receptor beta chains given below trace back to one sample, sequenced in a study of vaccination effects on CD4 cells after COVID-19. Sequenced by immunoSEQ multiplex PCR; TCRdb stores in-frame clones only, minus some. The sample lists about 45,000 clones, approximately 70% occurring once. No antigens are known for them. Sequencing followed a ViraFEST assay step that expanded antigen-specific CD4+ T cells with viral peptide pools. The authors isolated CD4+ T cells after nine to eleven days of culture. This individual contracted SARS-CoV-2 between March and December 2020, as verified by PCR. The starting material was CD4+ T cells from PBMCs cultured with a peptide pool, obtained before COVID-19 vaccination. The receptors shown here come from a human donor who had a prior SARS-CoV-2 infection.

This chain connects TRBV11-3 to TRBJ2-1; D uncertain. V shed 0 bases and J shed 15 bases, with 15 bases lying between them. Germline V CDR1 and CDR2: SGHNT, YENEEA. The CDR3 runs 13 residues. CDR3 loop: CASSLDVSASSFF. The CDR3 nucleotides read TGTGCCAGCAGCTTAGATGTGTCGGCCTCCTCGTTCTTC.

The chain recombines TRBV9 with TRBJ1-3; 7 bases fit TRBD1. V lost 3 bases to trimming and J lost 3 bases; unmatched junction nucleotides: 9. The CDR3 has 16 residues. CDR1 SGDLS and CDR2 YYNGEE come from the germline V gene. CDR3 coding DNA: TGTGCCAGCAGCGATTTCCGACAGGGAATTGGAAACACCATATATTTT. This sequence encodes CASSDFRQGIGNTIYF.

The chain is built from TRBV30 and TRBJ2-5; 7 nucleotides align to TRBD2. J was trimmed by 3 bases and V by 2 bases; bases with no gene match: 9. Germline V gene sequence: CDR1 GTSNPN, CDR2 SVGIG (reference sequence). The CDR3 covers 15 residues. The CDR3 region is CAWSPRMGGEETQYF. CDR3 nucleotide sequence: TGTGCCTGGAGTCCAAGGATGGGGGGGGAAGAGACCCAGTACTTC.

CDR3 loop: CASSEGPLSGNTIYF. For the CDR3, the DNA is TGTGCCTCCTCGGAGGGGCCACTCTCTGGAAACACCATATATTTT. The J gene is TRBJ1-3, the V gene TRBV10-3; TRBD1 might be the D (5 bases). The CDR3 loop spans 15 amino acids. Trimming took off 11 bases at V and 0 bases at J, with 17 bases between the two ends. CDR1 is ENHRY, CDR2 SYGVKD, per germline.

This rearrangement joins TRBV11-2 to TRBJ2-5, with TRBD2 identical over 8 bases. The CDR3 has 15 amino acids. Germline assignment: CDR1 SGHAT and CDR2 FQNNGV. V was clipped by 5 bases and J by 2 bases; unmatched bases: 7. The CDR3 protein is CASSVTSGPQETQYF. The CDR3 bases are TGTGCCAGCAGCGTCACTAGCGGTCCTCAAGAGACCCAGTACTTC.

This chain connects TRBV2 to TRBJ2-1; D is unclear. The CDR3 covers 12 residues. The germline V gene encodes CDR1 SNHLY and CDR2 FYNNEI. The V gene lost 2 bases and the J gene lost 6 bases, with 5 bases spanning the gap. CDR3 in DNA: TGTGCCAGCAGTGAAAGAAGCAATGAGCAGTTCTTC. This codes for CASSERSNEQFF. The full variable domain, its missing parts supplied by reference TRBV2 and TRBJ2-1, is EPEVTQTPSHQVTQMGQEVILRCVPISNHLYFYWYRQILGQKVEFLVSFYNNEISEKSEIFDDQFSVERPDGSNFTLKIRSTKLEDSAMYFCASSERSNEQFFGPGTRLTVL.

This sequence joins TRBV6-2 or TRBV6-3 and TRBJ2-1; 9 bases fit TRBD2. Germline trimming cut 7 bases from V and 9 bases from J; bases unmatched to any gene: 16. CDR3 size: 16 residues. From germline, CDR1 is MNHEY and CDR2 SVGEGT. CDR3 region: CASNPSGGRARGEQFF. CDR3 bases: TGTGCCAGCAACCCTAGCGGCGGGAGGGCCCGGGGTGAGCAGTTCTTC.

The chain links TRBV19 to TRBJ1-5, with D perhaps matching TRBD1 (5 bases). Germline loops: CDR1 LNHDA, CDR2 SQIVND (reference sequence). V lost 2 bases and J 7 bases, leaving 12 bases between the germline ends. This CDR3 comprises 14 residues. DNA of the CDR3: TGTGCCAGTAGTATACAGGGTCGCGGGCAGCCCCAGCATTTT. Protein sequence: CASSIQGRGQPQHF.

The chain links TRBV3-1 (or the pseudogene TRBV3-2) to TRBJ2-3, with 8 bases that match TRBD1. Trimming at V came to 3 bases and at J to 4 bases, leaving 3 bases not matched to a gene. The CDR3 loop spans 14 amino acids. Germline CDR1 reads LGHDT; CDR2 reads YNNKEL (reference sequence). For the CDR3, the DNA is TGTGCCAGCAGCCAGGAACAGGGGGCAGATACGCAGTATTTT. Protein sequence: CASSQEQGADTQYF.

This clone has just one count. The rearrangement uses TRBV30 and TRBJ2-2; D gene uncertain. Trimming stripped 2 bases from V and 0 bases from J, with 7 bases between. Germline loops: CDR1 GTSNPN, CDR2 SVGIG (reference sequence). The CDR3 runs 14 residues. The CDR3 is CAWSHTTNTGELFF. CDR3 in DNA: TGTGCCTGGAGTCACACTACGAACACCGGGGAGCTGTTTTTT.

This clone was counted a single time. The J gene is TRBJ2-3, the V gene TRBV29-1, with a possible D match to TRBD1 (7 bases). Germline lookup yields CDR1 SQVTM and CDR2 ANQGSEA. This CDR3 has 16 residues. V lost 1 base and J lost 1, with 15 bases in between. CDR3 sequence reads: CSVEGPGRGGTDTQYF. The CDR3 nucleotides read TGCAGCGTTGAAGGGCCAGGCAGGGGGGGCACAGATACGCAGTATTTT.

The chain employs TRBV29-1 and TRBJ2-1; a weak D match, TRBD2 (6 bases). The CDR3 is 13 amino acids. The V gene lost 5 bases and the J gene lost 9 bases, with 17 bases spanning the gap. Germline V gene lookup returns CDR1 SQVTM and CDR2 ANQGSEA. This CDR3 is CSVLTSPSFEQFF. The CDR3 coding sequence is TGCAGCGTTTTAACTAGCCCCTCTTTTGAGCAGTTCTTC.

The gene calls are TRBV15 and TRBJ2-5; no firm D call. The V gene's germline CDR1 is LNHNV and CDR2 YYDKDF (reference sequence). The V end was cut by 0 bases, the J end by 2 bases, with 4 bases between. This CDR3 comprises 13 residues. The CDR3 sequence: CATSRDIQETQYF. DNA for the CDR3: TGTGCCACCAGCAGAGACATACAAGAGACCCAGTACTTC.

This clone showed up just once. This chain links TRBV3-1 (or the pseudogene TRBV3-2) with TRBJ2-5, with D hard to call. V was cut by 1 base and J by 2 bases, with 8 bases left in between. CDR3 size: 14 residues. The germline V gene has CDR1 LGHDT and CDR2 YNNKEL (reference sequence). The DNA of the CDR3 is TGTGCCAGCAGCCAAGTGCATGTACAAGAGACCCAGTACTTC. Its protein is CASSQVHVQETQYF.

This clone was seen more than once but under ten times. The chain employs TRBV9 and TRBJ2-1; TRBD1 is a possible D gene (6 bases). The CDR3 is 14 residues long. Germline CDR1 and CDR2: SGDLS and YYNGEE. V dropped 4 bases and J dropped 4 bases, with 12 bases sitting between them. The CDR3 loop is CASSYRQEYNEQFF. The CDR3 nucleotides are TGTGCCAGCAGCTATAGACAGGAGTACAATGAGCAGTTCTTC.